This entry lists 13 T cell receptor beta chains sequenced from one sample in a study of identical twins. TCRdb re-called the 5' RACE reads through MiXCR, storing one row per CDR3 protein. In the table there are 600,000 to 850,000 distinct CDR3 sequences, 15% to 20% of which are singletons. This sample was shared with a second study, whose subject was T cells expressing NK-cell markers.

Specimen: PBMCs. The receptors were gathered from a young woman in good health.

This clonotype was seen a few times. The CDR3 spells CASSRGRGVNNEQFF. The CDR3 DNA follows: TGTGCCAGCAGCCGAGGCCGAGGGGTCAACAATGAGCAGTTCTTC. The chain is built from TRBV3-1 and TRBJ2-1, with D perhaps being TRBD1 or TRBD2 (5 bases each). Germline loops: CDR1 LGHDT, CDR2 YNNKEL (reference sequence). The CDR3 runs to 15 residues. V was clipped by 4 bases and J by 5 bases, with 15 bases between them.

This chain links TRBV6-5 with TRBJ2-1; 12 nucleotides align to TRBD2. This CDR3 spans 14 amino acids. CDR1 is MNHEY and CDR2 is SVGAGI in the germline V gene. Trimming removed 7 bases from V and 8 bases from J; junction bases left unmatched: 6. The CDR3 region is CASMVLAGGHEQFF. DNA of the CDR3: TGTGCCAGCATGGTACTAGCGGGAGGCCATGAGCAGTTCTTC.

A few counts support this clonotype. This chain joins TRBV30 and TRBJ2-7; TRBD1 might be the D (6 bases). The CDR3 contains 14 residues. Per germline, CDR1 GTSNPN and CDR2 SVGIG (reference sequence). V was cut by 5 bases and J by 6 bases, with 20 bases left in between. CDR3 DNA: TGTGCCTGGTCCATAACAGGGAAGTTTAGCGAGCAGTACTTC. Translating gives CAWSITGKFSEQYF. Full variable domain (outside the CDR3, taken from reference TRBV30 and TRBJ2-7): SQTIHQWPATLVQPVGSPLSLECTVEGTSNPNLYWYRQAAGRGLQLLFYSVGIGQISSEVPQNLSASRPQDRQFILSSKKLLLSDSGFYLCAWSITGKFSEQYFGPGTRLTVT.

This clonotype was recorded a few times. This chain joins TRBV12-3 or TRBV12-4 and TRBJ2-5; tentatively, D is TRBD1 (5 bases). The germline V and J ends were trimmed by 4 bases and 2 bases, with 8 bases remaining between them. There are 13 residues in the CDR3. In DNA form, the CDR3 reads TGTGCCAGCAGTTCGCCAGGGCAAGAGACCCAGTACTTC. Translating gives CASSSPGQETQYF.

This clonotype was observed a handful of times. The chain links TRBV7-9 to TRBJ2-7, with 9 positions matching TRBD1. The CDR3 is made up of 15 amino acids. The V segment lost 4 bases and the J segment 3 bases; nucleotides outside the gene matches: 7. The germline gives CDR1 SEHNR, CDR2 FQNEAQ (reference sequence). CDR3 sequence: CASSYGQGSGYEQYF. The CDR3 nucleotides read TGTGCCAGCAGCTACGGACAGGGGAGCGGCTACGAGCAGTACTTC. The full variable domain, its missing parts supplied by reference TRBV7-9 and TRBJ2-7, is DTGVSQNPRHKITKRGQNVTFRCDPISEHNRLYWYRQTLGQGPEFLTYFQNEAQLEKSRLLSDRFSAERPKGSFSTLEIQRTEQGDSAMYLCASSYGQGSGYEQYFGPGTRLTVT.

This clonotype was counted between two and nine times. The chain links TRBV4-3 to TRBJ2-1; TRBD2 aligns across 11 bases. The germline CDR1 and CDR2 sequences are LGHNA and YSLEER. This CDR3 has 15 amino acids. Losses at the gene ends were 5 bases for V and 6 bases for J; bases not matched to a gene: 6. CDR3 DNA: TGCGCCAGCAGCGTAGGGACTAGCGGCCTCAATGAGCAGTTCTTC. Its translation is CASSVGTSGLNEQFF.

This sequence joins TRBV15 and TRBJ2-3; D is perhaps TRBD2 (5 bases). Germline V CDR1 and CDR2: LNHNV, YYDKDF (reference sequence). Trimming cost V 0 bases and J 5 bases, with 9 bases left between them. The CDR3 runs to 14 residues. CDR3 in amino acids: CATSRDVRVDTQYF. Written as DNA, the CDR3 is TGTGCCACCAGCAGAGACGTGAGGGTAGATACGCAGTATTTT.

This clonotype showed up many times. The chain carries TRBV5-1 and TRBJ2-7, with D maybe TRBD2 (5 bases). This CDR3 has 16 residues. The V and J ends lost 5 bases and 0 bases respectively, with 18 bases between them. The germline V gene encodes CDR1 SGHRS and CDR2 YFSETQ. CDR3 amino acids: CASSQLGGRSSYEQYF. CDR3 sequence (DNA): TGCGCCAGCAGTCAGCTTGGAGGCAGGAGCTCCTACGAGCAGTACTTC.

This clonotype was counted only a few times. The chain uses TRBV20-1 and TRBJ2-7; TRBD2 matches 10 bases. J was trimmed by 9 bases and V by 0 bases; bases with no gene match: 8. The CDR3 length is 14 residues. Germline V gives CDR1 DFQATT, CDR2 SNEGSKA (reference sequence). This chain's CDR3 is CSARDGLAGAVQYF. DNA for the CDR3: TGCAGTGCTAGAGACGGGCTAGCGGGAGCGGTGCAGTACTTC.

The chain carries TRBV19 and TRBJ1-3, with D unresolved. Germline V lookup: CDR1 LNHDA, CDR2 SQIVND (reference sequence). V shed 7 bases and J shed 2 bases, with 6 bases lying between them. This CDR3 spans 12 amino acids. The CDR3 loop is CASTVTGNTIYF. DNA of the CDR3: TGTGCCAGTACCGTCACTGGAAACACCATATATTTT.

This clonotype was picked up a small number of times. J is TRBJ1-2 and V is TRBV7-9; 7 nucleotides match TRBD1. The CDR3 totals 14 residues. Germline V lookup: CDR1 SEHNR, CDR2 FQNEAQ (reference sequence). The junction had 6 bases not matched to a gene; V was cut back by 5 bases and J by 3 bases. The CDR3 sequence: CASSATDRDYGYTF. Here the CDR3 DNA reads TGTGCCAGCAGCGCCACTGACAGGGACTATGGCTACACCTTC.

V and J are TRBV29-1 and TRBJ2-7, with D perhaps matching TRBD2 (6 bases). Trimming shortened V by 6 bases and J by 2 bases, and 14 bases separated the two germline ends. The CDR3 runs to 13 residues. The germline V gene encodes CDR1 SQVTM and CDR2 ANQGSEA. The CDR3 sequence: CSVPGTFTYEQYF. The CDR3 DNA follows: TGCAGCGTCCCCGGGACTTTTACCTACGAGCAGTACTTC.

The CDR3 DNA reads TGTGCCAGCAGCTTACAGGCGGGGAAGACCCAGTACTTC. Translating it yields CASSLQAGKTQYF. The chain is built from TRBV11-2 and TRBJ2-5; D may be TRBD2 (6 bases). CDR1 and CDR2 (germline): SGHAT, FQNNGV. The CDR3 covers 13 residues. The V end lost 2 bases, the J end lost 6 bases, and 10 bases lay between the germline ends.